These 2 T cell receptor beta chains share one sample of origin, sequenced in a study of blood T cell repertoires in COVID-19. Sequencing used immunoSEQ multiplex PCR; TCRdb keeps in-frame clones, though not all of them. The table records approximately 97,000 clones, less than 95% of them present only once. Material for sequencing was peripheral blood. The receptors shown here come from a man between 60 and 70 years old with acute or convalescent COVID-19.

This rearrangement joins TRBV12-3 or TRBV12-4 to TRBJ2-1; 9 bases match TRBD1. V dropped 3 bases and J dropped 9; count of bases not matched to a gene: 3. The CDR3 is 13 amino acids. The CDR3 protein is CASSLDRGTEQFF. DNA of the CDR3: TGTGCCAGCAGTTTGGACAGGGGTACTGAGCAGTTCTTC.

V is TRBV18 and J is TRBJ1-1, with 7 positions matching TRBD1. The trim removed 5 bases at V and 7 bases at J, leaving 4 bases unmatched. Looked up from germline, CDR1 is KGHSH and CDR2 is LQKENI. This CDR3 is 12 amino acids long. The CDR3 sequence is CASSSRGNEAFF. CDR3 in DNA: TGTGCCAGCTCATCCAGGGGGAATGAAGCTTTCTTT. The variable domain in full, with the rest retrieved from reference TRBV18 and TRBJ1-1, is NAGVMQNPRHLVRRRGQEARLRCSPMKGHSHVYWYRQLPEEGLKFMVYLQKENIIDESGMPKERFSAEFPKEGPSILRIQQVVRGDSAAYFCASSSRGNEAFFGQGTRLTVV.